This T cell receptor (beta chain) is drawn from a study of T cell repertoires in cytomegalovirus infection. Study overall: It was the public TCR beta signatures that indicated both CMV infection and matching HLA type. General study results and limits: It was HLA-C-restricted CMV-specific TCR beta clonotypes that dominated the response ex vivo.

TCRdb itself ran the reads through MiXCR, one entry per CDR3 protein. The sample consists of 630,000 or so distinct CDR3 sequences, less than 25% of them appearing once. The CDR3 loop spans 15 amino acids. The V gene lost 3 bases and the J gene lost 5 bases, with 16 bases spanning the gap. Germline V gene sequence: CDR1 LNHDA, CDR2 SQIVND (reference sequence). This clonotype came up a few times. Antigen specificity is unknown. The rearrangement uses TRBV19 and TRBJ1-1; D possibly corresponds to TRBD1 (6 bases). This TCR derives from a human donor in good health (CMV status not recorded). Some clones in this sample may be carry-over from other donors' samples. Material for sequencing was CD8+ T cells from PBMCs. CDR3 sequence reads: CASSIAAGAYTEAFF. DNA for the CDR3: TGTGCCAGTAGTATTGCCGCGGGGGCGTATACTGAAGCTTTCTTT. Drawing the rest from reference TRBV19 and TRBJ1-1, the complete variable domain is DGGITQSPKYLFRKEGQNVTLSCEQNLNHDAMYWYRQDPGQGLRLIYYSQIVNDFQKGDIAEGYSVSREKKESFPLTVTSAQKNPTAFYLCASSIAAGAYTEAFFGQGTRLTVV.